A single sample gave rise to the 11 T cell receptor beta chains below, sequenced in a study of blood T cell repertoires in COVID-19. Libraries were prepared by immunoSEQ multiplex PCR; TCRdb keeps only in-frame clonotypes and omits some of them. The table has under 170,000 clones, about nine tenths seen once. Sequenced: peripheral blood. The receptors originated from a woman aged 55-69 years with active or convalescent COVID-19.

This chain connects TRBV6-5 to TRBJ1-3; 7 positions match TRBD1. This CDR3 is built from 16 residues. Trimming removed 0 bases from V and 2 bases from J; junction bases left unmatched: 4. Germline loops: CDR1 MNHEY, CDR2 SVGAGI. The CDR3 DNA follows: TGTGCCAGCAGTTACTCGATAACAGGGGCTGGAAACACCATATATTTT. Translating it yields CASSYSITGAGNTIYF.

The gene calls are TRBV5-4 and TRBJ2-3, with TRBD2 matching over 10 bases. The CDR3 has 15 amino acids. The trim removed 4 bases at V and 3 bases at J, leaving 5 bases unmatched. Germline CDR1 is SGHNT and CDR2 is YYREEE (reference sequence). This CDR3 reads CASSRGLADTDTQYF. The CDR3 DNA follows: TGTGCCAGCAGCCGTGGACTAGCGGATACAGATACGCAGTATTTT. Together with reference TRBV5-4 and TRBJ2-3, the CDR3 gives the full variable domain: ETGVTQSPTHLIKTRGQQVTLRCSSQSGHNTVSWYQQALGQGPQFIFQYYREEENGRGNFPPRFSGLQFPNYSSELNVNALELDDSALYLCASSRGLADTDTQYFGPGTRLTVL.

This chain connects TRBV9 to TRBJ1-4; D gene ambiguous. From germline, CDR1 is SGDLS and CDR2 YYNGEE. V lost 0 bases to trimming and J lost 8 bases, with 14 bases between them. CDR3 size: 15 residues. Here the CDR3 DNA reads TGTGCCAGCAGCGTAGGAGGCAAAGGAGACGAAAAACTGTTTTTT. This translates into CASSVGGKGDEKLFF.

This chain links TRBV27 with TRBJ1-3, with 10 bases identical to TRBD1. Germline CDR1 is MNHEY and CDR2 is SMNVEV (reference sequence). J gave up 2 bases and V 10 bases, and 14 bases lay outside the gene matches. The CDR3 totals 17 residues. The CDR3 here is CANYATGQGTTGNTIYF. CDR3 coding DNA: TGTGCCAACTATGCTACGGGACAGGGGACTACTGGAAACACCATATATTTT.

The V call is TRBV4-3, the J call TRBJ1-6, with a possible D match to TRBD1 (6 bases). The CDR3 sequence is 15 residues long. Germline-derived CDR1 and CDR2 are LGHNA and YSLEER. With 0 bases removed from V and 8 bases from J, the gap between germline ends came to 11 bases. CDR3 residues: CASSQDTGSDSPLHF. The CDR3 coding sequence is TGCGCCAGCAGCCAAGATACAGGGTCCGATTCACCCCTCCACTTT.

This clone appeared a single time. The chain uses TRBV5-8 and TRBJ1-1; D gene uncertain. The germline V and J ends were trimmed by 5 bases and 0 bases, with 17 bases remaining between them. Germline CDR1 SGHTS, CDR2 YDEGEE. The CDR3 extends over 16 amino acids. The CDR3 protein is CASSPTLSRMNTEAFF. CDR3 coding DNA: TGTGCCAGCAGTCCAACCCTCTCGCGAATGAACACTGAAGCTTTCTTT.

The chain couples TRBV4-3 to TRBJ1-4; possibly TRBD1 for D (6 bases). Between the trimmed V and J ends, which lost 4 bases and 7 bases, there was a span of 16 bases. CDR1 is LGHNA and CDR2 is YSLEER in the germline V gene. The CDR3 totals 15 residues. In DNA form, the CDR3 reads TGCGCCAGCAGCCTTCACGTCCAGGGGCTTGAAAAACTGTTTTTT. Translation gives CASSLHVQGLEKLFF.

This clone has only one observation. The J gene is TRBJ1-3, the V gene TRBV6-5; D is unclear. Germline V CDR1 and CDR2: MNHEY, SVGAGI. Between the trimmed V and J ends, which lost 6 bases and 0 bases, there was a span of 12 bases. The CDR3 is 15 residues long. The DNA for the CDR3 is TGTGCCAGCAGCTACGGCGGATACTCTGGAAACACCATATATTTT. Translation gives CASSYGGYSGNTIYF.

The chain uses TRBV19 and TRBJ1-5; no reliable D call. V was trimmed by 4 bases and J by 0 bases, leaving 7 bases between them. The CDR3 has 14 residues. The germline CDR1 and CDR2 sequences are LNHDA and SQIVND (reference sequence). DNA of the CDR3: TGTGCCAGTAGTAAACAGCTTAGCAATCAGCCCCAGCATTTT. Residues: CASSKQLSNQPQHF.

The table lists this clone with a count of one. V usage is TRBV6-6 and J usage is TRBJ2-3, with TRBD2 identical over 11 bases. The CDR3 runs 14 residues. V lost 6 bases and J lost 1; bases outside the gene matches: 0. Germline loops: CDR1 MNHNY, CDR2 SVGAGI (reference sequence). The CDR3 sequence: CASRGLAGTDTQYF. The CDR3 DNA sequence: TGTGCCAGCAGGGGACTAGCGGGCACAGATACGCAGTATTTT.

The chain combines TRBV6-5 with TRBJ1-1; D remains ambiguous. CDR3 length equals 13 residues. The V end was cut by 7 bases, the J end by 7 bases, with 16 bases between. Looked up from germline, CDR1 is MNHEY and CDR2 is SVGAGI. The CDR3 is CASIPGRAGEAFF. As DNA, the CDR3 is TGTGCCAGCATACCTGGGAGGGCCGGTGAAGCTTTCTTT.